The clone carrying this T cell receptor beta chain was observed a handful of times. Its specificity is not known. UMIs and a universal primer site were added when TCR cDNA was made by 5'RACE template switching. TCRdb analysed the 5' RACE reads with MiXCR anew, one entry per CDR3 protein. The data contain some 390,000 distinct CDR3 sequences, around 19% of them seen just once; the ten biggest clones take up roughly 19%. V was shortened by 2 bases and J by 4 bases, with 14 bases between the two germline ends. Germline loops: CDR1 MNHEY, CDR2 SVGAGI. This CDR3 is built from 15 residues. The data are from a study of T cells after yellow fever vaccination. Study conclusions and caveats: Clonotypes found in both CD4 and CD8 compartments made up a small share.

V usage is TRBV6-5 and J usage is TRBJ1-2; maybe TRBD1 (6 bases). The sample here was PBMCs, taken before the yellow fever booster vaccination. The clonotype originates from a man younger than 35 who received the YFV17D yellow fever vaccine. As DNA, the CDR3 is TGTGCCAGCAGTTACGCGGACAGCCTAATCTATGGCTACACCTTC. It specifies CASSYADSLIYGYTF.